This entry features one T cell receptor beta chain sequence. The data originate from a study of OX40 agonist ivuxolimab in advanced cancers. Sequencing used immunoSEQ multiplex PCR; TCRdb keeps in-frame clones, though not all of them. The sample lists around 80,000 clones, about 87% seen once, with about 0.57% in the top ten. From germline, CDR1 is SNHLY and CDR2 FYNNEI. The CDR3 has 12 amino acids. The ends were cut back, 7 bases at V and 4 bases at J, with 7 bases in the middle. The sequence came from an adult with an advanced solid tumor such as melanoma, head and neck, liver or kidney cancer. V and J are TRBV2 and TRBJ2-2, with D unresolved. This specimen consisted of CD4+ or CD8+ T cells sorted from blood, obtained in a trial of the OX40 agonist ivuxolimab. CDR3 residues: CASTLRTGELFF. The CDR3 coding sequence is TGTGCCAGCACCTTACGCACCGGGGAGCTGTTTTTT.